This TCR beta chain was captured by sequencing in a study of cytomegalovirus exposure and HLA in healthy donors. Overall study: The platform used for the roughly 110 validation repertoires matched that of the approximately 670 first-cohort repertoires, a later analysis reported.

The CDR3 loop spans 16 amino acids. TCRdb's table, derived via immunoSEQ multiplex PCR, lists solely in-frame clones and lacks some. The sample includes over 60,000 clones, approximately 95% of them seen just once. This TCR was recovered from a man younger than 35 in good health and CMV-seronegative. The chain couples TRBV21-1 to TRBJ2-3; TRBD2 was called by the table and not checked on the DNA. TRBV21-1 is classified as a pseudogene. Sequencing was done on a sample of PBMCs. CDR3 sequence reads: CASRRGGSTPSDTQYF. CDR3 nucleotide sequence: TGTGCCAGCAGAAGGGGGGGGTCTACCCCTTCCGATACGCAGTATTTT.